Listed below are T cell receptor beta chains from one sample, sequenced in a study of long-term antiretroviral therapy in people with HIV. Only in-frame clones appear in the TCRdb table, and some are missing; sequencing was by immunoSEQ multiplex PCR. The sample comprises about 34,000 clones, roughly three quarters of which are singletons, and about 3.2% rests with the top ten. Source: unsorted PBMCs, taken 1.9 years after starting antiretroviral therapy. These receptors all come from a man between 18 and 35 years old with HIV. Both conserved end residues are part of each CDR3. The D gene is left open where the match is weak. Only some rows state a clone size, as once, few, many or a class for expanded clones.

cdr3_nt cdr3_aa j_call d_call clone_size v_call
TGTGCCAGCAGCCAAGAGGCTAGCGAGTCCTACGAGCAGTACTTC CASSQEASESYEQYF TRBJ2-7 - - TRBV4-2
TGTGCCAGCAGCCAAGGGACAGGGGGCGAAAAACTGTTTTTT CASSQGTGGEKLFF TRBJ1-4 TRBD1 - TRBV7-9
TGTGCCAGCAGTTTAGAGAGACAGAGAGCCTACGAGCAGTACTTC CASSLERQRAYEQYF TRBJ2-7 - once TRBV6-1
TGTGCCAGCAGCTCGACAGGGGGCGGTGGTACGCAGTATTTT CASSSTGGGGTQYF TRBJ2-3 TRBD1 - TRBV7-8
TGTGCCAGCAGTAGACGGAAGGGCCTTGGAAATGAGCAGTTCTTC CASSRRKGLGNEQFF TRBJ2-1 - once TRBV6-1
TGTGCCAGCAGTGCCCCAACAGGGCGGGATAATTCACCCCTCCACTTT CASSAPTGRDNSPLHF TRBJ1-6 - few TRBV6-1
TGTGCCAGCACCGACTCGGGACAGGGCTCGGACACCGGGGAGCTGTTTTTT CASTDSGQGSDTGELFF TRBJ2-2 TRBD1 - TRBV7-9
TGTGCCAGCAGTTACTCGCGAGAGCCTTACAATGAGCAGTTCTTC CASSYSREPYNEQFF TRBJ2-1 - - TRBV6-5
TGTGCCAGCAGCTTGTCGTTGGCAGGGAACACCGGGGAGCTGTTTTTT CASSLSLAGNTGELFF TRBJ2-2 - - TRBV5-8
TGTGCCAGCCTCCGGGACAGTTATCAGCCCCAGCATTTT CASLRDSYQPQHF TRBJ1-5 TRBD1 - TRBV28
TGTGCCAGCGGACAGTATCAGCCCCAGCATTTT CASGQYQPQHF TRBJ1-5 - - TRBV6-1
TGTGCCAGCAGCCCCGACGGCTCCTATAATTCACCCCTCCACTTT CASSPDGSYNSPLHF TRBJ1-6 - few TRBV6-6
TGTGCCAGCTCACCACCTAGGCAGGTCCTCGGGGAGCTGTTTTTT CASSPPRQVLGELFF TRBJ2-2 - - TRBV18
TGTGCCAGCAGCGTCGGTAGCGGGGGTTATGAGCAGTTCTTC CASSVGSGGYEQFF TRBJ2-1 TRBD2 few TRBV9
TGTGCCAGCAGTTTATGGGGCTACAGCTCCTACGAGCAGTACTTC CASSLWGYSSYEQYF TRBJ2-7 - - TRBV28
TGCGCCAGCTCGACGGGGGCCGGGGAGCTGTTTTTT CASSTGAGELFF TRBJ2-2 - - TRBV10-1
TGTGCCAGCAGCTTAGATCCCGGACTTGGACTAGCGGGCTCCTACAATGAGCAGTTCTTC CASSLDPGLGLAGSYNEQFF TRBJ2-1 TRBD2 - TRBV11-2
TGCGCCAGCGTATCGGGACAGGCGGCTGCGAACACTGAAGCTTTCTTT CASVSGQAAANTEAFF TRBJ1-1 TRBD1 - TRBV5-1
TGTGCCAGCAGTTGGCAAGAGACCCAGTACTTC CASSWQETQYF TRBJ2-5 - - TRBV2
TGTGCCAGCAGCGAACGGCAGGGGGCCGGCTACACCTTC CASSERQGAGYTF TRBJ1-2 TRBD1 few TRBV9
TGTGCCAGCAGCCAAGATCGGACAGGTTGGAACACTGAAGCTTTCTTT CASSQDRTGWNTEAFF TRBJ1-1 TRBD1 - TRBV4-2
TGTGCCAGCAGCAAAATAGCGGGGGGACGCACAGATACGCAGTATTTT CASSKIAGGRTDTQYF TRBJ2-3 TRBD2 - TRBV7-3
TGTGCCAGCAGCTCCCTTTCAGGGGGCCGTGCTGAAGCTTTCTTT CASSSLSGGRAEAFF TRBJ1-1 TRBD1 - TRBV7-9
TGTGCCAGTAGGGGCAGGGCGTCCTACAATGAGCAGTTCTTC CASRGRASYNEQFF TRBJ2-1 - once TRBV19
TGTGCCACCTCCCGCGGGCTTCCGGCCACAGATACGCAGTATTTT CATSRGLPATDTQYF TRBJ2-3 - - TRBV2
TGCGCCAGCAGCTTATTGGAGGGAGAGACCCAGTACTTC CASSLLEGETQYF TRBJ2-5 - once TRBV5-1
TGTGCCAGCAGTGTACAGGTGGGACAGCCCCAGCATTTT CASSVQVGQPQHF TRBJ1-5 - - TRBV6-1
TGTGCCAGCAGCGCCGGGACAGCTGGGGCCAACGTCCTGACTTTC CASSAGTAGANVLTF TRBJ2-6 TRBD1 - TRBV2
TGTGCCACCAGCACGCACCCCGAGGAAGCTTTCTTT CATSTHPEEAFF TRBJ1-1 - - TRBV15
TGTGCCAGCAGCCCCCCCCGGGACAACCAAGAGACCCAGTACTTC CASSPPRDNQETQYF TRBJ2-5 - - TRBV9
TGTGCCAGCAGTGAAAGTTTAGCCAAAAACATTCAGTACTTC CASSESLAKNIQYF TRBJ2-4 - once TRBV6-1
TGTGCCAGCTCACCGACGCAGGGACAAGGAAACACCATATATTTT CASSPTQGQGNTIYF TRBJ1-3 - - TRBV18
TGTGCCAGCAGTTTTATAGGGGGTGAAGAAAAACTGTTTTTT CASSFIGGEEKLFF TRBJ1-4 - - TRBV27
TGCGCCAGCAGCTTGAGATCGGGGGGGCTTGAGACCCAGTACTTC CASSLRSGGLETQYF TRBJ2-5 TRBD2 - TRBV5-1
TGTGCCAGCAGCCAAGAGCCCGGAAAGGGGGCGATTGGAAACACCATATATTTT CASSQEPGKGAIGNTIYF TRBJ1-3 TRBD1 - TRBV4-2